Following are 24 T cell receptor beta chains from one sample sequenced in a study of cytomegalovirus exposure and HLA in healthy donors. This PCR relied on a set of 60 Vbeta primers and 13 Jbeta primers. The repertoire was sequenced with immunoSEQ multiplex PCR; TCRdb's copy has only in-frame clones and lacks some. This table holds 100,000 to 150,000 clones. The sequenced sample consisted of PBMCs. The receptors come from a man aged 25-45 years in good health and CMV-seronegative.

This chain links TRBV4-3 with TRBJ1-5, with D uncertain. In germline, CDR1 is LGHNA, CDR2 YSLEER. The length of the CDR3 is 15 residues. V was pared by 0 bases and J by 0 bases, with 6 bases between. The CDR3 loop reads CASSQDRGSNQPQHF. DNA for the CDR3: TGCGCCAGCAGCCAAGATCGGGGTAGCAATCAGCCCCAGCATTTT.

V and J are TRBV7-9 and TRBJ1-2; D perhaps matches TRBD1 (6 bases). Trimming shortened V by 3 bases and J by 7 bases, and 15 bases separated the two germline ends. The CDR3 runs 14 residues. The germline gives CDR1 SEHNR, CDR2 FQNEAQ (reference sequence). The CDR3 protein is CASSFQVGTSGYTF. In nucleotides, the CDR3 is TGTGCCAGCAGCTTTCAGGTTGGGACAAGTGGCTACACCTTC.

V and J are TRBV5-5 and TRBJ1-1; maybe TRBD1 (6 bases). Germline CDR1 SGHKS, CDR2 YYEKEE (reference sequence). The V gene lost 4 bases and the J gene lost 1 base, with 11 bases spanning the gap. The CDR3 runs to 14 residues. The CDR3 coding sequence is TGTGCCAGCAGCCACATGACAGGGAACACTGAAGCTTTCTTT. Protein product: CASSHMTGNTEAFF.

The chain links TRBV2 to TRBJ2-5; TRBD2 matches at 8 bases. V shed 3 bases, J shed 5 bases, and the junction held 5 bases outside the gene matches. There are 14 residues in the CDR3. The germline CDR1 and CDR2 sequences are SNHLY and FYNNEI. Written as DNA, the CDR3 is TGTGCCAGCAGTGAGGTCGGGAGGGCCGAGACCCAGTACTTC. It codes for CASSEVGRAETQYF.

The chain has TRBV4-3 and TRBJ1-1, with D possibly TRBD1 on 6 matching bases. The germline V gene has CDR1 LGHNA and CDR2 YSLEER. V dropped 4 bases and J dropped 2 bases, with 17 bases sitting between them. This CDR3 has 16 amino acids. This CDR3 is CASSPNAWTDNTEAFF. The CDR3 DNA sequence: TGCGCCAGCAGCCCGAACGCGTGGACAGACAACACTGAAGCTTTCTTT.

This chain uses TRBV5-1 with TRBJ2-5; D is uncertain. The DNA end favors TRBJ2-7, so the J call may be wrong. The germline V gene encodes CDR1 SGHRS and CDR2 YFSETQ. The CDR3 spans 13 residues. The CDR3 region is CASSLDFSYEQYF. In DNA, the CDR3 is TGCGCCAGCAGCTTGGACTTCTCCTACGAGCAGTACTTC.

V usage is TRBV10-3 and J usage is TRBJ1-2; 8 bases match TRBD1. Germline V gene sequence: CDR1 ENHRY, CDR2 SYGVKD. The CDR3 has 17 amino acids. Trimming cost V 1 base and J 0 bases; bases outside gene matches: 7. CDR3 sequence: CAISELHRTGPNYGYTF. The CDR3, as DNA: TGTGCCATCAGTGAGTTACATCGGACAGGGCCTAACTATGGCTACACCTTC.

The V and J genes are TRBV2 and TRBJ1-4; TRBD1 matches at 9 bases. The CDR3 runs 14 residues. V shed 8 bases, J shed 8 bases, and the junction held 9 bases outside the gene matches. The germline V gene encodes CDR1 SNHLY and CDR2 FYNNEI. In DNA form, the CDR3 reads TGTGCCAGCTACCGGGACAGGGTTCGGGAAAAACTGTTTTTT. Protein product: CASYRDRVREKLFF.

The rearrangement uses TRBV27 and TRBJ1-1; 7 nucleotides match TRBD1. The CDR3 length is 13 residues. Germline trimming cut 7 bases from V and 2 bases from J; bases unmatched to any gene: 4. The germline gives CDR1 MNHEY, CDR2 SMNVEV (reference sequence). The CDR3 is CASTRGLNTEAFF. CDR3 in DNA: TGTGCCAGCACAAGGGGGCTTAACACTGAAGCTTTCTTT.

This chain uses TRBV19 with TRBJ1-1; TRBD1 might be the D (5 bases). Per the germline V gene, CDR1 is LNHDA and CDR2 is SQIVND (reference sequence). The CDR3 consists of 13 residues. The V end lost 1 base, the J end lost 8 bases, and 11 bases lay between the germline ends. Written as DNA, the CDR3 is TGTGCCAGTAGTATAGTGGGGCAACAAGAAGCTTTCTTT. Encoded protein: CASSIVGQQEAFF.

The genes are TRBV28 and TRBJ1-1; D remains unclear. V dropped 4 bases and J dropped 5 bases, with 26 bases sitting between them. The CDR3 consists of 18 residues. Germline CDR1 and CDR2: MDHEN and SYDVKM. CDR3 sequence: CASSSPPSSPPGGTEAFF. In nucleotides, the CDR3 is TGTGCCAGCAGTTCGCCCCCGTCATCTCCTCCGGGAGGGACTGAAGCTTTCTTT.

The chain joins TRBV19 to TRBJ1-1; D remains ambiguous. Germline V CDR1 and CDR2: LNHDA, SQIVND (reference sequence). V dropped 10 bases and J dropped 3 bases, with 18 bases sitting between them. This CDR3 is 14 amino acids long. Here the CDR3 DNA reads TGTGCCACCAGTCGGGGTTTTGCGGACACTGAAGCTTTCTTT. This encodes CATSRGFADTEAFF.

The rearrangement joins TRBV4-1 to TRBJ2-2; D gene ambiguous. CDR1 is MGHRA and CDR2 is YSYEKL in the germline V gene. The CDR3 is made up of 17 amino acids. With 1 base removed from V and 0 bases from J, the gap between germline ends came to 12 bases. The CDR3 region has the DNA TGCGCCAGCAGCCAAGTTCAGTATGAGGCGAACACCGGGGAGCTGTTTTTT. Translating gives CASSQVQYEANTGELFF.

The rearrangement links TRBV5-1 to TRBJ1-1; D perhaps matches TRBD1 (6 bases). The germline CDR1 and CDR2 sequences are SGHRS and YFSETQ. The germline V and J ends were trimmed by 4 bases and 1 base, with 14 bases remaining between them. This CDR3 region has 15 residues. In nucleotides, the CDR3 is TGCGCCAGCAGCCCGAGGGACACAGCGAACACTGAAGCTTTCTTT. It specifies CASSPRDTANTEAFF.

The V call is TRBV28, the J call TRBJ2-3; 7 bases align to TRBD2. Unmatched junction bases numbered 11, after V lost 5 bases and J lost 3 bases. The germline V gene encodes CDR1 MDHEN and CDR2 SYDVKM. The CDR3 sequence is 16 residues long. The CDR3 nucleotides read TGTGCCAGCAGTCCCCCCGGGACTATCATAACAGATACGCAGTATTTT. It encodes CASSPPGTIITDTQYF.

The V gene is TRBV9, the J gene TRBJ2-1; TRBD2 matches 9 bases. J gave up 3 bases and V 1 base, and 2 bases lay outside the gene matches. The germline V gene has CDR1 SGDLS and CDR2 YYNGEE. This CDR3 has 15 amino acids. This CDR3 reads CASSVSSGDYNEQFF. The CDR3 nucleotides are TGTGCCAGCAGCGTATCTAGCGGGGACTACAATGAGCAGTTCTTC. Using reference TRBV9 and TRBJ2-1 for the parts outside the CDR3, the full variable domain is DSGVTQTPKHLITATGQRVTLRCSPRSGDLSVYWYQQSLDQGLQFLIQYYNGEERAKGNILERFSAQQFPDLHSELNLSSLELGDSALYFCASSVSSGDYNEQFFGPGTRLTVL.

This sequence joins TRBV19 and TRBJ1-4; 9 bases match TRBD1. This CDR3 region has 18 residues. Germline V CDR1 and CDR2: LNHDA, SQIVND (reference sequence). Trimming removed 9 bases from V and 3 bases from J; junction bases left unmatched: 17. CDR3 sequence reads: CARSQGARPRKPNEKLFF. CDR3 nucleotide sequence: TGTGCCAGATCACAGGGGGCGCGCCCAAGGAAACCTAATGAAAAACTGTTTTTT.

V gene TRBV4-1 combines with J gene TRBJ2-7, with 8 bases aligning to TRBD1. This CDR3 region has 17 residues. V dropped 0 bases and J dropped 7; count of bases not matched to a gene: 14. Germline values: CDR1 MGHRA, CDR2 YSYEKL. This CDR3 is CASSQEPGDRLLEEQYF. In DNA, the CDR3 is TGCGCCAGCAGCCAAGAACCGGGGGACAGGCTCCTTGAGGAGCAGTACTTC.

The V and J genes are TRBV10-3 and TRBJ2-1; a possible D gene is TRBD1 (5 bases). Trimming stripped 5 bases from V and 9 bases from J, with 14 bases between. The CDR3 consists of 13 residues. From germline, CDR1 is ENHRY and CDR2 SYGVKD. The chain's CDR3 is CAISNAGLPEQFF. The CDR3 DNA reads TGTGCCATCAGTAATGCAGGGTTACCTGAGCAGTTCTTC.

The chain couples TRBV7-9 to TRBJ2-5; 8 positions agree with TRBD2. In germline, CDR1 is SEHNR, CDR2 FQNEAQ (reference sequence). CDR3 length: 16 residues. V shed 2 bases and J 0 bases; nucleotides not matched to a gene: 5. The CDR3 sequence is CASSLTAGGDQETQYF. CDR3 bases: TGTGCCAGCAGCTTAACCGCGGGGGGCGACCAAGAGACCCAGTACTTC.

J is TRBJ2-3 and V is TRBV19; perhaps TRBD1 as D (6 bases). V was clipped by 2 bases and J by 0 bases, with 9 bases between them. Germline CDR1 LNHDA, CDR2 SQIVND (reference sequence). This CDR3 has 15 residues. The CDR3 region is CASSISQGSTDTQYF. The CDR3 nucleotides read TGTGCCAGTAGTATATCGCAGGGGAGCACAGATACGCAGTATTTT.

The chain is built from TRBV5-6 and TRBJ2-7, with 7 bases lining up with TRBD2. V shed 2 bases and J 3 bases; nucleotides not matched to a gene: 8. In germline, CDR1 is SGHDT, CDR2 YYEEEE. The CDR3 loop spans 15 amino acids. The CDR3, as DNA: TGTGCCAGCAGCTTCCGGGAGCGGGGTGGCTACGAGCAGTACTTC. Encoded protein: CASSFRERGGYEQYF. Full variable domain (missing parts from reference TRBV5-6 and TRBJ2-7): DAGVTQSPTHLIKTRGQQVTLRCSPKSGHDTVSWYQQALGQGPQFIFQYYEEEERQRGNFPDRFSGHQFPNYSSELNVNALLLGDSALYLCASSFRERGGYEQYFGPGTRLTVT.

The rearrangement uses TRBV5-1 and TRBJ1-6, with 8 bases lining up with TRBD1. The V segment lost 0 bases and the J segment 9 bases; nucleotides outside the gene matches: 8. From germline, CDR1 is SGHRS and CDR2 YFSETQ. This CDR3 is 16 amino acids long. Written as DNA, the CDR3 is TGCGCCAGCAGCTTGGCCGGACAGGGTGGGAGTTCACCCCTCCACTTT. Translation: CASSLAGQGGSSPLHF.

The chain links TRBV6-1 to TRBJ2-5, with 10 bases fitting TRBD1. J gave up 1 base and V 6 bases, and 5 bases lay outside the gene matches. This CDR3 is built from 15 residues. Germline lookup yields CDR1 MNHNS and CDR2 SASEGT. The CDR3 coding sequence is TGTGCCAGCAGCCGGACAGGGGGAGGCCAAGAGACCCAGTACTTC. Its translation: CASSRTGGGQETQYF.